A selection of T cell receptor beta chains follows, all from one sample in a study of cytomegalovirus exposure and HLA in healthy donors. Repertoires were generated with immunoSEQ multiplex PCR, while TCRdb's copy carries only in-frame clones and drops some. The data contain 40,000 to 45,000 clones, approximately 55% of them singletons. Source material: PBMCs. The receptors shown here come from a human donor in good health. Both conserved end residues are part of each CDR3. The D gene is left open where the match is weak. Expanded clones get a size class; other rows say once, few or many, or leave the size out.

CASSLWPSTDTQYF	TGTGCCAGCAGCTTATGGCCGAGCACAGATACGCAGTATTTT	once	TRBJ2-3	TRBV7-6	NA
CASSVGDSWEDYEQYF	TGTGCCAGCAGCGTAGGGGATAGTTGGGAGGACTACGAGCAGTACTTC	NA	TRBJ2-7	TRBV9	NA
CASSVDSSGNTIYF	TGCGCCAGCAGCGTAGACAGCTCTGGAAACACCATATATTTT	NA	TRBJ1-3	TRBV5-1	NA
CASSYSGPDGNHEQYF	TGTGCCAGCAGTTACTCGGGGCCGGATGGAAACCACGAGCAGTACTTC	few	TRBJ2-7	TRBV6-5	NA
CASSGTGGNTIYF	TGTGCCAGCAGTGGGACAGGGGGAAACACCATATATTTT	NA	TRBJ1-3	TRBV25-1	TRBD1
CASSESGLAGGYSYNEQFF	TGCGCCAGCAGTGAGTCTGGGCTAGCGGGGGGGTACTCCTACAATGAGCAGTTCTTC	NA	TRBJ2-1	TRBV10-2	TRBD2
CASSPYFRRGEKLFF	TGTGCCAGCTCACCGTACTTCCGACGGGGTGAAAAACTGTTTTTT	few	TRBJ1-4	TRBV18	NA
CASSATGVTEAFF	TGTGCCAGCAGCGCTACAGGGGTCACTGAAGCTTTCTTT	NA	TRBJ1-1	TRBV7-3	TRBD1
CSVEDLGRGPETQYF	TGCAGCGTTGAAGATCTCGGCAGGGGCCCAGAGACCCAGTACTTC	NA	TRBJ2-5	TRBV29-1	NA
CASRKGTGGAGDYGYTF	TGTGCCAGCAGGAAGGGGACAGGGGGCGCGGGGGACTATGGCTACACCTTC	NA	TRBJ1-2	TRBV7-3	TRBD1
CASSLDRGSYEQYF	TGTGCCAGCAGCTTAGATCGGGGGTCCTACGAGCAGTACTTC	NA	TRBJ2-7	TRBV7-2	NA
CASSFPGLVSSYEQYF	TGTGCCAGCAGCTTCCCGGGACTAGTAAGTTCCTACGAGCAGTACTTC	NA	TRBJ2-7	TRBV7-8	TRBD2
CASSGRQLSNQPQHF	TGTGCCAGCAGTGGGCGGCAGCTTAGCAATCAGCCCCAGCATTTT	NA	TRBJ1-5	TRBV2	NA
CASRRYGELFF	TGTGCCAGCAGGAGGTACGGGGAGCTGTTTTTT	NA	TRBJ2-2	TRBV2	NA
CSASKGVPLHF	TGCAGTGCTAGCAAGGGGGTACCCCTCCACTTT	NA	TRBJ1-6	TRBV20-1	NA
CASSGQGGNQPQHF	TGTGCCAGCAGTGGACAGGGAGGCAATCAGCCCCAGCATTTT	NA	TRBJ1-5	TRBV6-6	TRBD1
CATSTSGTRKGETQYF	TGTGCCACCAGCACTTCCGGGACTAGAAAGGGAGAGACCCAGTACTTC	NA	TRBJ2-5	TRBV15	TRBD2
CASSLGTSGKTGELFF	TGTGCCAGCAGCCTTGGGACTAGCGGGAAAACCGGGGAGCTGTTTTTT	NA	TRBJ2-2	TRBV7-9	TRBD2
CASSQGTLGPNTEAFF	TGCGCCAGCAGCCAAGGGACTTTAGGACCGAACACTGAAGCTTTCTTT	NA	TRBJ1-1	TRBV4-3	NA
CASSPQGFNYGYTF	TGTGCCAGCAGCCCCCAGGGCTTCAACTATGGCTACACCTTC	NA	TRBJ1-2	TRBV7-2	NA
CASRSTGTQNSPLHF	TGTGCCAGCCGGAGTACCGGGACTCAGAATTCACCCCTCCACTTT	few	TRBJ1-6	TRBV10-3	NA
CASSLDTTSYEQYF	TGCGCCAGCAGCTTGGACACTACCTCCTACGAGCAGTACTTC	once	TRBJ2-7	TRBV5-1	NA
CASGPWEGSYNEQFF	TGTGCTAGTGGTCCTTGGGAGGGCTCCTACAATGAGCAGTTCTTC	NA	TRBJ2-1	TRBV12-5	TRBD2
CASSPPSGGGTGELFF	TGTGCCAGCAGTCCGCCTAGCGGAGGGGGTACCGGGGAGCTGTTTTTT	NA	TRBJ2-2	TRBV28	NA
CASSLGGQGSGANVLTF	TGTGCCAGCAGCCTAGGGGGACAGGGCTCTGGGGCCAACGTCCTGACTTTC	NA	TRBJ2-6	TRBV7-8	TRBD1
CASGDTGQGSGEQYF	TGTGCCAGCGGGGACACGGGACAGGGTAGTGGCGAGCAGTACTTC	few	TRBJ2-7	TRBV6-5	TRBD1
CASSLASTHGAFF	TGTGCCAGCAGCTTAGCCAGTACCCATGGAGCTTTCTTT	NA	TRBJ1-1	TRBV7-9	NA